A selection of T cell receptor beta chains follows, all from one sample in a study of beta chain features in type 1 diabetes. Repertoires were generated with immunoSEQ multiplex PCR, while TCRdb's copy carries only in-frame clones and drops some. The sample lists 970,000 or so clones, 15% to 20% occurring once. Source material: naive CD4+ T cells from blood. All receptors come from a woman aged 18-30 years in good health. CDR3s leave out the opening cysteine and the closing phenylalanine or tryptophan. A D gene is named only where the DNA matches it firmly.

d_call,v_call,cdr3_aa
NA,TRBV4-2,ASSQDGRGDTEAF
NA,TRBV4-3,ASSQDRDGEQY
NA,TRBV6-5,ASSYYRSGRHTEAF
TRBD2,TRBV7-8,ASSPNRVAGERYGQY
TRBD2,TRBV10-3,AISGGLAGNTGELF
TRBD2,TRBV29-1,SVEVRVTSGERATDTQY
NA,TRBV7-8,ASSLQDQRGNQPQH
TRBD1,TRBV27,ASSPTDRDGYT
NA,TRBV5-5,ASSLYRTPLMRQH
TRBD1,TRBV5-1,ASSFQGANPYEQY
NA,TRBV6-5,ASRILLDSEAF
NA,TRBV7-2,ASSLLRQETQY
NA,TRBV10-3,AISELGVYGYT
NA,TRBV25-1,ASSAGGGETQY
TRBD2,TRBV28,ASHTTSGRAYPGELF
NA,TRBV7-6,ASSLTHDTYEQY
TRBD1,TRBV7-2,ASSRGQRLRGANVLT
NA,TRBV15,ATSRDKGDTQY
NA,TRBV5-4,ASSLDLHGAGTDTIY
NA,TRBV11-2,ASSAPRSGETQY
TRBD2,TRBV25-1,ASRVAGDYEQY
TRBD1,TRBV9,ASSVDRGQETQY
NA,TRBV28,ASSLRLWTAYQPQH
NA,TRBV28,ASRPGRMNTEAF
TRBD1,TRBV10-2,ASSGRGQANTGELF
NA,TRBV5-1,ASRRDGSSYEQY
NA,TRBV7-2,ASSLDEGYQPQH
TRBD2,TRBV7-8,ASSWGLGHSRNEQF
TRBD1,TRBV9,ASSPTGVGTEAF
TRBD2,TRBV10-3,AISGLAGGPNEQF
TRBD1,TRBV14,ASSQGTGFREQY
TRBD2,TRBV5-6,ASSSPGASGTSYEQY
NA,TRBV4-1,ASSQGPRSGSTDTQY
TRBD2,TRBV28,ASSLPTGGSYEQY
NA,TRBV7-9,ASSWVGAVETQY
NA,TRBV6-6,ASSFQGTQY
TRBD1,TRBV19,ASSLTGSHFEQY
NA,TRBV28,ASTGDVRHPRGEQY
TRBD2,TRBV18,ASSPLIAGSSYNEQF
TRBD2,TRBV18,ASSPESSGRGEQY